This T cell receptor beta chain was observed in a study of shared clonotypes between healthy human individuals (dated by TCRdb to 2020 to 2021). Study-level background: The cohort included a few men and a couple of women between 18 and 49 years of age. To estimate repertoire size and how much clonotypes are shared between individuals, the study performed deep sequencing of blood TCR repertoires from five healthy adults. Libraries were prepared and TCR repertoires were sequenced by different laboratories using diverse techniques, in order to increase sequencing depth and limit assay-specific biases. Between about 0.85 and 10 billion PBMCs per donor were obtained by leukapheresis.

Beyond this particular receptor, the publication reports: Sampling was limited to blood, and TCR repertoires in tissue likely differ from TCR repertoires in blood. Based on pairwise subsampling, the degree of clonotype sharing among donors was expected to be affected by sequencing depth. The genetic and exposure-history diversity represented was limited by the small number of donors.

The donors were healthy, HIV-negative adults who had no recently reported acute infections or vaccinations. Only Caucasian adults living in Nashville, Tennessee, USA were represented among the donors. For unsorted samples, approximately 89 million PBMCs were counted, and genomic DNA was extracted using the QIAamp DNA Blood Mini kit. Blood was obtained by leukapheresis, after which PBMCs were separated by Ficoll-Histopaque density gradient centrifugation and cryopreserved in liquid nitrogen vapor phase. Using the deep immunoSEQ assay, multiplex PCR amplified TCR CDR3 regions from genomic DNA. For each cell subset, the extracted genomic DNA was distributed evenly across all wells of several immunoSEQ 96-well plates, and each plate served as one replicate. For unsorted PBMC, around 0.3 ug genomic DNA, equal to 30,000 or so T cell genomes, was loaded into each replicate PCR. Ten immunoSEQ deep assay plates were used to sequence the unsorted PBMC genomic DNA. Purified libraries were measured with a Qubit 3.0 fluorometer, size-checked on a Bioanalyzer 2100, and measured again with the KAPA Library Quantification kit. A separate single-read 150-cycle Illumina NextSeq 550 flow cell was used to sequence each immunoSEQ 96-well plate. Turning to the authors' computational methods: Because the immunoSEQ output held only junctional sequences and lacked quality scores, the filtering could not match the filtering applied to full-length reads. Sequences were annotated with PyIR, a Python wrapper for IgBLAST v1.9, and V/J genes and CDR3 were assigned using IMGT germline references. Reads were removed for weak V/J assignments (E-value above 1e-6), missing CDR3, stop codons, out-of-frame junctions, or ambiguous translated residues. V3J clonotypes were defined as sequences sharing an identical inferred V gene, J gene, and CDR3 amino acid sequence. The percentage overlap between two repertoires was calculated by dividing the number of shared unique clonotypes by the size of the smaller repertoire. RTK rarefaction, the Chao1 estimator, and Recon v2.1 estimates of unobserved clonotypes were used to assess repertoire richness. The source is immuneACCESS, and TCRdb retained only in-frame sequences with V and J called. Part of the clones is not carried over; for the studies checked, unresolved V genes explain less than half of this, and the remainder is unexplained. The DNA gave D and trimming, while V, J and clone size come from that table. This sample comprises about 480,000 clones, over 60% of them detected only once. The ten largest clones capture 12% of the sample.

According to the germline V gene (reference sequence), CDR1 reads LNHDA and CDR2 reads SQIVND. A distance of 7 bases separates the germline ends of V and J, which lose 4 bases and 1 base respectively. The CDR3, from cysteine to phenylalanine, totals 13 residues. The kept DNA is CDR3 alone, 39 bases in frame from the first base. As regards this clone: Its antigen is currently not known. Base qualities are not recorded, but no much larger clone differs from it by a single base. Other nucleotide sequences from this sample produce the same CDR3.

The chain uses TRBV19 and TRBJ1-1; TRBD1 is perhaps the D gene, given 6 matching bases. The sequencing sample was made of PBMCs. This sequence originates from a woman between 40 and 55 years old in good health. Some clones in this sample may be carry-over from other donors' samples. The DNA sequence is TGTGCCAGTAGTAGGACAGCGAACACTGAAGCTTTCTTT. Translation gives CASSRTANTEAFF.